One sample yielded the 14 T cell receptor beta chains listed below, sequenced in a study of cytomegalovirus exposure and HLA in healthy donors. The study ran its PCR with 60 Vbeta and 13 Jbeta primers. Profiling relied on immunoSEQ multiplex PCR, and the TCRdb table lists in-frame clones only, not all of them. This sample has about 120,000 clones; less than 80% occur once, and the top ten carry under 14%. The specimen sequenced was PBMCs. These receptors came from a woman in her forties or fifties in good health and CMV-seropositive.

This clone turned up a few times. The rearrangement uses TRBV5-6 and TRBJ2-3; TRBD1 aligns across 9 bases. The V gene end was trimmed by 4 bases and the J gene end by 7 bases; junction bases not matched to a gene: 10. Germline assignment: CDR1 SGHDT and CDR2 YYEEEE. The CDR3 spans 15 residues. The CDR3 sequence is CASSHGQGRMNTQYF. In DNA, the CDR3 is TGTGCCAGCAGCCACGGACAGGGGAGGATGAATACGCAGTATTTT.

The rearrangement links TRBV6-4 to TRBJ2-1; maybe TRBD1 (6 bases). The CDR3 contains 12 residues. V was cut by 10 bases and J by 6 bases, with 13 bases left in between. Germline V gene lookup returns CDR1 MRHNA and CDR2 SNTAGT. CDR3 sequence: CATRDNSNEQFF. CDR3 DNA: TGTGCCACCCGGGACAACTCCAATGAGCAGTTCTTC.

This clone was seen once. The chain recombines TRBV18 with TRBJ1-4, with unresolved D. Trimming removed 5 bases from V and 2 bases from J, with 18 bases in between. The CDR3 contains 17 residues. The germline gives CDR1 KGHSH, CDR2 LQKENI. CDR3: CASSDSRSQITNEKLFF. The CDR3 DNA reads TGTGCCAGCTCAGATTCACGTAGCCAGATCACTAATGAAAAACTGTTTTTT.

The chain has TRBV6-5 and TRBJ2-7; D is undetermined. The CDR3 length is 11 residues. V was cut by 5 bases and J by 1 base, with 3 bases left in between. CDR1 MNHEY and CDR2 SVGAGI come from the germline V gene. Written as DNA, the CDR3 is TGTGCCAGCAGTACTTCCTACGAGCAGTACTTC. Translated: CASSTSYEQYF.

The chain joins TRBV27 to TRBJ2-7, with 8 bases fitting TRBD2. Germline loops: CDR1 MNHEY, CDR2 SMNVEV (reference sequence). The CDR3 covers 14 residues. J was trimmed by 1 base and V by 7 bases; bases with no gene match: 6. The CDR3 loop is CASKAGDGSYEQYF. As DNA, the CDR3 is TGTGCCAGCAAAGCGGGAGACGGTTCCTACGAGCAGTACTTC.

The rearrangement links TRBV5-1 to TRBJ1-6; no clear D. V gave up 2 bases and J gave up 0 bases, with 9 bases separating them. The CDR3 runs 16 residues. CDR1 and CDR2 from the germline V gene are SGHRS and YFSETQ. The CDR3 reads CASSFGFGSYNSPLHF. DNA of the CDR3: TGCGCCAGCAGCTTCGGTTTTGGCTCCTATAATTCACCCCTCCACTTT.

The chain combines TRBV5-1 with TRBJ2-3, with TRBD2 matching over 11 bases. CDR1 and CDR2 from the germline V gene are SGHRS and YFSETQ. The CDR3 consists of 14 residues. Trimming removed 5 bases from V and 6 bases from J; junction bases left unmatched: 5. The CDR3 sequence: CASRILAGDDTQYF. The DNA for the CDR3 is TGCGCCAGCAGGATACTAGCGGGGGACGATACGCAGTATTTT.

The chain has TRBV30 and TRBJ2-7; 11 bases map to TRBD2. CDR3 size: 13 residues. Germline trimming cut 5 bases from V and 2 bases from J; bases unmatched to any gene: 2. Germline V CDR1 and CDR2: GTSNPN, SVGIG (reference sequence). The CDR3 protein is CAWGLAGAYEQYF. CDR3 coding DNA: TGTGCCTGGGGACTAGCGGGCGCCTACGAGCAGTACTTC.

The gene calls are TRBV27 and TRBJ1-5; D possibly corresponds to TRBD1 (6 bases). Looked up from germline, CDR1 is MNHEY and CDR2 is SMNVEV (reference sequence). This CDR3 spans 16 amino acids. V gave up 6 bases and J gave up 0 bases, with 15 bases separating them. The CDR3 is CASRADSSYSNQPQHF. The DNA for the CDR3 is TGTGCCAGCAGGGCGGACAGCTCCTATAGCAATCAGCCCCAGCATTTT.

This clone was counted between two and nine times. The gene calls are TRBV6-1 and TRBJ1-2, with TRBD1 identical over 10 bases. The junction had 6 bases not matched to a gene; V was cut back by 8 bases and J by 6 bases. The CDR3 spans 13 residues. Germline lookup yields CDR1 MNHNS and CDR2 SASEGT. The CDR3 nucleotides read TGTGCCAGCCGAAGGGACAGGGGTAATGGCTACACCTTC. This gives the protein CASRRDRGNGYTF.

V and J are TRBV30 and TRBJ1-1; D is ambiguous. The CDR3 is made up of 14 amino acids. In germline, CDR1 is GTSNPN, CDR2 SVGIG (reference sequence). V was pared by 0 bases and J by 4 bases, with 12 bases between. CDR3 nucleotides: TGTGCCTGGAGTGTTAAGGCAGGATCCACTGAAGCTTTCTTT. This gives the protein CAWSVKAGSTEAFF.

This clone has a handful of counts. The chain carries TRBV30 and TRBJ1-4, with TRBD1 matching 11 bases. J gave up 5 bases and V 2 bases, and 7 bases lay outside the gene matches. The CDR3 runs 16 residues. CDR1 is GTSNPN and CDR2 is SVGIG in the germline V gene (reference sequence). The CDR3 DNA reads as TGTGCCTGGAGTTCCGGACAGGGGGCGTGGAATGAAAAACTGTTTTTT. Translated, it gives CAWSSGQGAWNEKLFF. The variable domain in full, completed from reference TRBV30 and TRBJ1-4, reads SQTIHQWPATLVQPVGSPLSLECTVEGTSNPNLYWYRQAAGRGLQLLFYSVGIGQISSEVPQNLSASRPQDRQFILSSKKLLLSDSGFYLCAWSSGQGAWNEKLFFGSGTQLSVL.

This clone occurred once. The chain uses TRBV27 and TRBJ2-3; D might be TRBD1 (6 bases). This CDR3 is 16 amino acids long. Germline V gene data show CDR1 as MNHEY and CDR2 as SMNVEV (reference sequence). Deletions cut 5 bases from V and 3 bases from J, with 18 bases between. The CDR3 DNA follows: TGTGCCAGCAGTCTTACAGGGATGGTATGGACAGATACGCAGTATTTT. This gives the protein CASSLTGMVWTDTQYF.

This clone was counted only a few times. The V gene is TRBV19, the J gene TRBJ1-4; 7 nucleotides match TRBD1. Germline V CDR1 and CDR2: LNHDA, SQIVND (reference sequence). J gave up 1 base and V 5 bases, and 4 bases lay outside the gene matches. The CDR3 extends over 15 amino acids. The CDR3 nucleotides read TGTGCCAGTAGTCAACGACAGGGAACTAATGAAAAACTGTTTTTT. Translation: CASSQRQGTNEKLFF.